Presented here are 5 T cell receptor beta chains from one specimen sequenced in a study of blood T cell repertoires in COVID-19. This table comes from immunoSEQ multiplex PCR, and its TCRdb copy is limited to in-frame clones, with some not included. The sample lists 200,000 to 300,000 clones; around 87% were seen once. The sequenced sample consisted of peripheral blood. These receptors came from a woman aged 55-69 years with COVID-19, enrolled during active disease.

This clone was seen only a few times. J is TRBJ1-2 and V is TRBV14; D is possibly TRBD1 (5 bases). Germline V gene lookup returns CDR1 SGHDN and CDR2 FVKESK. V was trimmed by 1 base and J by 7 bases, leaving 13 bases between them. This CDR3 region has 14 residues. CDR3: CASSQVPGIGGYTF. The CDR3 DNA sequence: TGTGCCAGCAGCCAAGTCCCAGGGATCGGTGGCTACACCTTC.

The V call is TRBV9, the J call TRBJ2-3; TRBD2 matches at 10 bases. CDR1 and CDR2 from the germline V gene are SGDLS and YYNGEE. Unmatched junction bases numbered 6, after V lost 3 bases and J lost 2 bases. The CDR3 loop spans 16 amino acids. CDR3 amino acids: CASSDPSGSVTDTQYF. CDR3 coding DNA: TGTGCCAGCAGCGATCCTAGCGGGAGTGTCACAGATACGCAGTATTTT. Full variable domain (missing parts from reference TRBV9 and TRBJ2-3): DSGVTQTPKHLITATGQRVTLRCSPRSGDLSVYWYQQSLDQGLQFLIQYYNGEERAKGNILERFSAQQFPDLHSELNLSSLELGDSALYFCASSDPSGSVTDTQYFGPGTRLTVL.

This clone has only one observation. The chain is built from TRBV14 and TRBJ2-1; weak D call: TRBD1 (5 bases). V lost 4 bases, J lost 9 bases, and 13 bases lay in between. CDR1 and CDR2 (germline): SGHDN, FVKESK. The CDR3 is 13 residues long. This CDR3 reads CASSRGPLGEQFF. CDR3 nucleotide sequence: TGTGCCAGCAGCCGGGGCCCATTGGGTGAGCAGTTCTTC.

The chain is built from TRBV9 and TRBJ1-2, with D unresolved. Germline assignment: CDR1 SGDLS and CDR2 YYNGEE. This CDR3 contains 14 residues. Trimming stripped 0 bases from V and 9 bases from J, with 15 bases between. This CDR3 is CASSVDYFGGSYTF. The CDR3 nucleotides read TGTGCCAGCAGCGTAGACTATTTCGGAGGTAGCTACACCTTC.

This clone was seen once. CDR3 loop: CASSPGRSDTQYF. CDR3 sequence (DNA): TGTGCCAGCTCACCCGGGAGGTCGGATACGCAGTATTTT. The chain joins TRBV18 to TRBJ2-3, with 7 bases matching TRBD2. Germline V lookup: CDR1 KGHSH, CDR2 LQKENI. The CDR3 length is 13 residues. Trimming cost V 3 bases and J 6 bases; bases outside gene matches: 3.